This TCR beta chain was sequenced in a study of blood T cell repertoires in COVID-19. As for the study in general: The origin of the acute and convalescent COVID-19 samples was the United States, Italy and Spain.

Method: immunoSEQ multiplex PCR; TCRdb's copy keeps in-frame clones and lacks some. This table has more than 95,000 clones, roughly nine tenths appearing once. The CDR3 runs to 17 residues. V lost 2 bases to trimming and J lost 3 bases; unmatched junction nucleotides: 5. CDR1 MNHNS and CDR2 SASEGT come from the germline V gene. This TCR was sampled from a human donor in a cohort sampled during active COVID-19. Sequenced: peripheral blood. The chain carries TRBV6-1 and TRBJ1-3, with 12 bases fitting TRBD1. The DNA of the CDR3 is TGTGCCAGCAGTGAAAGGGGACAGGGGGCGCGTGGAAACACCATATATTTT. Amino acid sequence: CASSERGQGARGNTIYF.